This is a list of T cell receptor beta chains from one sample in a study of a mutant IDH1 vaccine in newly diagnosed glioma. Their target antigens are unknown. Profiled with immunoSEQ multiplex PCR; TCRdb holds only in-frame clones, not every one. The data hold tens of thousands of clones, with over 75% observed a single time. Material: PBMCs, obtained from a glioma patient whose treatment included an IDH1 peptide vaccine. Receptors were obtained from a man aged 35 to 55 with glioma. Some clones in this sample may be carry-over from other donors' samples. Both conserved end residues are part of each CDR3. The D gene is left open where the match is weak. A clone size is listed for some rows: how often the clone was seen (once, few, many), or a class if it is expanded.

CDR3 DNA: TGTGCCAGCTCACGCCCAGATACGCAGTATTTT
CDR3 protein: CASSRPDTQYF
J gene: TRBJ2-3
V gene: TRBV18
CDR3 length: 11
clone size: .
D gene: .

CDR3 DNA: TGTGCCAGCTCACCAGGGACAGGGGGCGAGCAGTACTTC
CDR3 protein: CASSPGTGGEQYF
J gene: TRBJ2-7
V gene: TRBV18
CDR3 length: 13
clone size: once
D gene: TRBD1

CDR3 DNA: TGTGCCAGCAGCTTGTTTAGCGGGGCTAGCACAGATACGCAGTATTTT
CDR3 protein: CASSLFSGASTDTQYF
J gene: TRBJ2-3
V gene: TRBV5-5
CDR3 length: 16
clone size: .
D gene: TRBD2

CDR3 DNA: TGCGCCAGCAGCCAAGATCTGGACGGGGGGAGAACCGGGGAGCTGTTTTTT
CDR3 protein: CASSQDLDGGRTGELFF
J gene: TRBJ2-2
V gene: TRBV4-3
CDR3 length: 17
clone size: .
D gene: TRBD2

CDR3 DNA: TGTGCCAGCAGTCCGACAGGGGGCGCGTCCCAGCCCCAGCATTTT
CDR3 protein: CASSPTGGASQPQHF
J gene: TRBJ1-5
V gene: TRBV6-5
CDR3 length: 15
clone size: .
D gene: TRBD1

CDR3 DNA: TGTGCCAGCTCACCATTAGCAGGGCCTAATGAAAAACTGTTTTTT
CDR3 protein: CASSPLAGPNEKLFF
J gene: TRBJ1-4
V gene: TRBV18
CDR3 length: 15
clone size: few
D gene: .

CDR3 DNA: TGTGCCAGCAGCTCAGGACAGCCCCCCGCTGAAGCTTTCTTT
CDR3 protein: CASSSGQPPAEAFF
J gene: TRBJ1-1
V gene: TRBV5-5
CDR3 length: 14
clone size: once
D gene: .

CDR3 DNA: TGTGCCACTGCAAGGGGAGGCAATCAGCCCCAGCATTTT
CDR3 protein: CATARGGNQPQHF
J gene: TRBJ1-5
V gene: TRBV15
CDR3 length: 13
clone size: few
D gene: .

CDR3 DNA: TGTGCCAGCTCACCACCAAGGACAGGGTACACCGGGGAGCTGTTTTTT
CDR3 protein: CASSPPRTGYTGELFF
J gene: TRBJ2-2
V gene: TRBV18
CDR3 length: 16
clone size: .
D gene: TRBD1

CDR3 DNA: TGTGCCAGCAGGAGCTCCTACGAGCAGTACTTC
CDR3 protein: CASRSSYEQYF
J gene: TRBJ2-7
V gene: TRBV6-1
CDR3 length: 11
clone size: .
D gene: .

CDR3 DNA: TGTGCCAGCAGCTTAGAAAGGTCCTTGGCAGGCCAAGAGACCCAGTACTTC
CDR3 protein: CASSLERSLAGQETQYF
J gene: TRBJ2-5
V gene: TRBV7-9
CDR3 length: 17
clone size: .
D gene: .

CDR3 DNA: TGTGCCAGCAGCTTAAGAACGGCAGGGGGATCCTACGAGCAGTACTTC
CDR3 protein: CASSLRTAGGSYEQYF
J gene: TRBJ2-7
V gene: TRBV11-1
CDR3 length: 16
clone size: once
D gene: TRBD1

CDR3 DNA: TGTGCCTGGGTACGAGAGAGGGACTACACTGAAGCTTTCTTT
CDR3 protein: CAWVRERDYTEAFF
J gene: TRBJ1-1
V gene: TRBV30
CDR3 length: 14
clone size: .
D gene: .

CDR3 DNA: TGTGCCAGCAGAGCGCAGAACACTGAAGCTTTCTTT
CDR3 protein: CASRAQNTEAFF
J gene: TRBJ1-1
V gene: TRBV6-5
CDR3 length: 12
clone size: .
D gene: .

CDR3 DNA: TGTGCCAGCAGCTCCGGGGCGCCCAATCAGCCCCAGCATTTT
CDR3 protein: CASSSGAPNQPQHF
J gene: TRBJ1-5
V gene: TRBV7-8
CDR3 length: 14
clone size: .
D gene: .

CDR3 DNA: TGTGCTAGCAGCCCTGGGACTAGCGGGGGGGCCAGGGAGACCCAGTACTTC
CDR3 protein: CASSPGTSGGARETQYF
J gene: TRBJ2-5
V gene: TRBV7-7
CDR3 length: 17
clone size: .
D gene: TRBD2

CDR3 DNA: TGTGCCATCAGTGACAAGGGGCAAACTGAAGCTTTCTTT
CDR3 protein: CAISDKGQTEAFF
J gene: TRBJ1-1
V gene: TRBV10-3
CDR3 length: 13
clone size: .
D gene: .

CDR3 DNA: TGCGCCAGCAGCTTAGAATTAAGGGGTGAGCAGTTCTTC
CDR3 protein: CASSLELRGEQFF
J gene: TRBJ2-1
V gene: TRBV5-1
CDR3 length: 13
clone size: .
D gene: .

CDR3 DNA: TGCGCCAGCAGCTTGGAAGGTAATAACTATGGCTACACCTTC
CDR3 protein: CASSLEGNNYGYTF
J gene: TRBJ1-2
V gene: TRBV5-1
CDR3 length: 14
clone size: .
D gene: .

CDR3 DNA: TGTGCCAGCAGTGGGGGTGGCAGCCCTACCTATGGCTACACCTTC
CDR3 protein: CASSGGGSPTYGYTF
J gene: TRBJ1-2
V gene: TRBV6-1
CDR3 length: 15
clone size: .
D gene: .

CDR3 DNA: TGTGCCTGGATCGACTGGAACACCGGGGAGCTGTTTTTT
CDR3 protein: CAWIDWNTGELFF
J gene: TRBJ2-2
V gene: TRBV30
CDR3 length: 13
clone size: .
D gene: .

CDR3 DNA: TGTGCCAGCAGCAGCCGGGACAGGTCGACTGAAGCTTTCTTT
CDR3 protein: CASSSRDRSTEAFF
J gene: TRBJ1-1
V gene: TRBV7-2
CDR3 length: 14
clone size: .
D gene: TRBD1

CDR3 DNA: TGTGCCAGCAGTTTAGGTAGCGGATGGTACAATGAGCAGTTCTTC
CDR3 protein: CASSLGSGWYNEQFF
J gene: TRBJ2-1
V gene: TRBV27
CDR3 length: 15
clone size: .
D gene: .

CDR3 DNA: TGTGCCAGCAGTGACTCGGCGGGGGGGCCAGATACGCAGTATTTT
CDR3 protein: CASSDSAGGPDTQYF
J gene: TRBJ2-3
V gene: TRBV6-4
CDR3 length: 15
clone size: .
D gene: TRBD2

CDR3 DNA: TGTGCCAGCGGGGACGGCCCGAACACCGGGGAGCTGTTTTTT
CDR3 protein: CASGDGPNTGELFF
J gene: TRBJ2-2
V gene: TRBV5-4
CDR3 length: 14
clone size: .
D gene: .

CDR3 DNA: TGCGCCAGCAGCTTACACGGCGGGGGAAACACCGGGGAGCTGTTTTTT
CDR3 protein: CASSLHGGGNTGELFF
J gene: TRBJ2-2
V gene: TRBV5-1
CDR3 length: 16
clone size: .
D gene: TRBD2

CDR3 DNA: TGCGCCAGCAGCTTGTACGGGGGTACAGACGAGCAGTACTTC
CDR3 protein: CASSLYGGTDEQYF
J gene: TRBJ2-7
V gene: TRBV5-1
CDR3 length: 14
clone size: .
D gene: .

CDR3 DNA: TGTGCCAGCAGCCGGGGGAGGAATATTGCAGATACGCAGTATTTT
CDR3 protein: CASSRGRNIADTQYF
J gene: TRBJ2-3
V gene: TRBV9
CDR3 length: 15
clone size: .
D gene: .

CDR3 DNA: TGTGCCAGCAGTTCGGACAGGAGCTCTGGAAACACCATATATTTT
CDR3 protein: CASSSDRSSGNTIYF
J gene: TRBJ1-3
V gene: TRBV2
CDR3 length: 15
clone size: once
D gene: TRBD1

CDR3 DNA: TGTGCCAGCACCCGGACAGGGGGTGACGGGGAGCTGTTTTTT
CDR3 protein: CASTRTGGDGELFF
J gene: TRBJ2-2
V gene: TRBV6-1
CDR3 length: 14
clone size: .
D gene: TRBD1

CDR3 DNA: TGTGCCACCAGCAGAGACCTCAATCAGCCCCAGCATTTT
CDR3 protein: CATSRDLNQPQHF
J gene: TRBJ1-5
V gene: TRBV15
CDR3 length: 13
clone size: .
D gene: .

CDR3 DNA: TGCGCCAGCAGTGAGGGCCTTTCTAGCAATCAGCCCCAGCATTTT
CDR3 protein: CASSEGLSSNQPQHF
J gene: TRBJ1-5
V gene: TRBV10-2
CDR3 length: 15
clone size: .
D gene: .

CDR3 DNA: TGTGCCAGCAGCCAAGAAAGCGGGGCCGCCTACAATGAGCAGTTCTTC
CDR3 protein: CASSQESGAAYNEQFF
J gene: TRBJ2-1
V gene: TRBV4-2
CDR3 length: 16
clone size: .
D gene: TRBD2

CDR3 DNA: TGTGCCAGCAGTTTAATCCCGGGACAGGGCCTAACTAATGAAAAACTGTTTTTT
CDR3 protein: CASSLIPGQGLTNEKLFF
J gene: TRBJ1-4
V gene: TRBV27
CDR3 length: 18
clone size: .
D gene: TRBD1

CDR3 DNA: TGTGCCAGCAGCGCCCAGGAGAACACTGAAGCTTTCTTT
CDR3 protein: CASSAQENTEAFF
J gene: TRBJ1-1
V gene: TRBV11-2
CDR3 length: 13
clone size: .
D gene: .

CDR3 DNA: TGTGCCAGCAGTCCTAAGGGACGGGGGTCCTACGAGCAGTACTTC
CDR3 protein: CASSPKGRGSYEQYF
J gene: TRBJ2-7
V gene: TRBV25-1
CDR3 length: 15
clone size: .
D gene: .

CDR3 DNA: TGTGCCAGCAGCCCCCGTGGGCCCTACGAGCAGTACTTC
CDR3 protein: CASSPRGPYEQYF
J gene: TRBJ2-7
V gene: TRBV7-9
CDR3 length: 13
clone size: .
D gene: .

CDR3 DNA: TGTGCCAGCAGCTTAGGGCATAACACCGGGGAGCTGTTTTTT
CDR3 protein: CASSLGHNTGELFF
J gene: TRBJ2-2
V gene: TRBV7-6
CDR3 length: 14
clone size: .
D gene: .

CDR3 DNA: TGTGCCAGCGGGCGGGGGGGGTTCGATGAGCAGTTCTTC
CDR3 protein: CASGRGGFDEQFF
J gene: TRBJ2-1
V gene: TRBV7-2
CDR3 length: 13
clone size: .
D gene: TRBD2

CDR3 DNA: TGTGCTAGTGGTTTGGCTACTAACTATGGCTACACCTTC
CDR3 protein: CASGLATNYGYTF
J gene: TRBJ1-2
V gene: TRBV12-5
CDR3 length: 13
clone size: .
D gene: .

CDR3 DNA: TGTGCCTGGAGCCTCCGGGCAGGGGGTTTGGAGACCCAGTACTTC
CDR3 protein: CAWSLRAGGLETQYF
J gene: TRBJ2-5
V gene: TRBV30
CDR3 length: 15
clone size: once
D gene: TRBD1

CDR3 DNA: TGTGCCAGCTCACGGGGAGGGAGCAATCAGCCCCAGCATTTT
CDR3 protein: CASSRGGSNQPQHF
J gene: TRBJ1-5
V gene: TRBV18
CDR3 length: 14
clone size: .
D gene: .

CDR3 DNA: TGCGCCAGCAGCTGGGACTTGACAGGGGACGACTACGAGCAGTACTTC
CDR3 protein: CASSWDLTGDDYEQYF
J gene: TRBJ2-7
V gene: TRBV5-1
CDR3 length: 16
clone size: once
D gene: TRBD1

CDR3 DNA: TGCGCCAGCAGCTTGCAGGCTTTTGGACTAGCGGGGGGCCAAGAGACCCAGTACTTC
CDR3 protein: CASSLQAFGLAGGQETQYF
J gene: TRBJ2-5
V gene: TRBV5-1
CDR3 length: 19
clone size: .
D gene: TRBD2

CDR3 DNA: TGCAGCACTCCGACAGCAGGGGCTGAAACTTATGGCTACACCTTC
CDR3 protein: CSTPTAGAETYGYTF
J gene: TRBJ1-2
V gene: TRBV29-1
CDR3 length: 15
clone size: .
D gene: .

CDR3 DNA: TGTGCCAGCAGCGAGATCGGAGAGACCCAGTACTTC
CDR3 protein: CASSEIGETQYF
J gene: TRBJ2-5
V gene: TRBV6-5
CDR3 length: 12
clone size: .
D gene: .

CDR3 DNA: TGTGCCAGTCTAAATACTGGACTAGAGAACACTGAAGCTTTCTTT
CDR3 protein: CASLNTGLENTEAFF
J gene: TRBJ1-1
V gene: TRBV21-1
CDR3 length: 15
clone size: .
D gene: .

CDR3 DNA: TGTGCCAGCAGCCGGGACAGGGTTGAAGCTTTCTTT
CDR3 protein: CASSRDRVEAFF
J gene: TRBJ1-1
V gene: TRBV6-6
CDR3 length: 12
clone size: .
D gene: TRBD1

CDR3 DNA: TGTGCCAGCAGCTCAGGGTTGGGCACAGATACGCAGTATTTT
CDR3 protein: CASSSGLGTDTQYF
J gene: TRBJ2-3
V gene: TRBV11-2
CDR3 length: 14
clone size: .
D gene: .

CDR3 DNA: TGTGCCAGCAATCCTTCTTCAGAGATGAACACTGAAGCTTTCTTT
CDR3 protein: CASNPSSEMNTEAFF
J gene: TRBJ1-1
V gene: TRBV11-2
CDR3 length: 15
clone size: .
D gene: .

CDR3 DNA: TGTGCCAGCAGTGGGACAGGCCAGACACGGGCTGGTGGCTACACCTTC
CDR3 protein: CASSGTGQTRAGGYTF
J gene: TRBJ1-2
V gene: TRBV2
CDR3 length: 16
clone size: once
D gene: TRBD1

CDR3 DNA: TGTGCCAGTAGTACCTCCGGGACACAAAATTCACCCCTCCACTTT
CDR3 protein: CASSTSGTQNSPLHF
J gene: TRBJ1-6
V gene: TRBV19
CDR3 length: 15
clone size: .
D gene: .

CDR3 DNA: TGCAGCGTTGCTACGACAGGGAACACTGAAGCTTTCTTT
CDR3 protein: CSVATTGNTEAFF
J gene: TRBJ1-1
V gene: TRBV29-1
CDR3 length: 13
clone size: few
D gene: .

CDR3 DNA: TGCGCCAGCAGCTTGGGGGCCTACTCCTACGAGCAGTACTTC
CDR3 protein: CASSLGAYSYEQYF
J gene: TRBJ2-7
V gene: TRBV5-1
CDR3 length: 14
clone size: .
D gene: .

CDR3 DNA: TGCGCCAGCAGCGTAGGACTGATCTCTGGGGCCAACGTCCTGACTTTC
CDR3 protein: CASSVGLISGANVLTF
J gene: TRBJ2-6
V gene: TRBV5-1
CDR3 length: 16
clone size: .
D gene: .

CDR3 DNA: TGTGCCAGCAGTTCTCGACAGGGAGAATATTCACCCCTCCACTTT
CDR3 protein: CASSSRQGEYSPLHF
J gene: TRBJ1-6
V gene: TRBV27
CDR3 length: 15
clone size: .
D gene: TRBD1

CDR3 DNA: TGTGCCAGCAGCTTAAGGCCCGCTGGTAGCATGGCGGCTGAAGCTTTCTTT
CDR3 protein: CASSLRPAGSMAAEAFF
J gene: TRBJ1-1
V gene: TRBV7-8
CDR3 length: 17
clone size: .
D gene: .

CDR3 DNA: TGTGCCAGCAGCGTAGGCAGCGGGCAGTTCTTC
CDR3 protein: CASSVGSGQFF
J gene: TRBJ2-1
V gene: TRBV9
CDR3 length: 11
clone size: .
D gene: .

CDR3 DNA: TGCGCCAGCAGCCAAACCACAGCGTACTATGGCTACACCTTC
CDR3 protein: CASSQTTAYYGYTF
J gene: TRBJ1-2
V gene: TRBV4-1
CDR3 length: 14
clone size: .
D gene: .

CDR3 DNA: TGTGCCAGCAGCTTATCCCCGGGACCCTACAATGAGCAGTTCTTC
CDR3 protein: CASSLSPGPYNEQFF
J gene: TRBJ2-1
V gene: TRBV7-7
CDR3 length: 15
clone size: once
D gene: .